This TCR beta chain was captured in a study of cytomegalovirus exposure and HLA in healthy donors. General study points: Rare sequences made up most TCRs, while some public TCRs were found in many donors. Overall, roughly 170 TCR beta chains were annotated as cytomegalovirus-associated.

CDR1 is SQVTM and CDR2 is ANQGSEA in the germline V gene. Trimming removed 3 bases from V and 2 bases from J, with 15 bases in between. This CDR3 spans 15 amino acids. The repertoire was sequenced with immunoSEQ multiplex PCR; TCRdb's copy has only in-frame clones and lacks some. The sample lists hundreds of thousands of clones; roughly 90% were seen once. Note on this clone: Its specificity is unknown.

The rearrangement joins TRBV29-1 to TRBJ2-3, with a possible D match to TRBD1 (5 bases). The clonotype originates from a woman aged 18-29 years in good health and CMV-seronegative. The sequencing input was PBMCs. CDR3 in DNA: TGCAGCGTTGATAGGGGAAACAGCTTCACAGATACGCAGTATTTT. It specifies CSVDRGNSFTDTQYF.